The 18 T cell receptor beta chains reported below all come from one sample, sequenced in a study of blood T cell repertoires in COVID-19. Clones were sequenced by immunoSEQ multiplex PCR, and TCRdb holds only the in-frame ones, with some missing. In the table there are 85,000 to 90,000 clones, more than 75% of which are singletons. Sequences were obtained from peripheral blood. The source of these receptors is a human donor in a cohort sampled during active COVID-19.

The chain joins TRBV15 to TRBJ2-3, with 8 bases that match TRBD2. Trimming took 1 base from V and 3 from J; bases not matched to a gene: 12. The germline V gene has CDR1 LNHNV and CDR2 YYDKDF (reference sequence). The CDR3 sequence is 18 residues long. DNA of the CDR3: TGTGCCACCAGCAGAGGGAGAGATAGCGGGACCTATACAGATACGCAGTATTTT. Residues: CATSRGRDSGTYTDTQYF.

This clone was counted only a few times. The chain joins TRBV25-1 to TRBJ2-1; no definite D call. Germline V gene lookup returns CDR1 MGHDK and CDR2 SYGVNS. Deletions cut 0 bases from V and 5 bases from J, with 5 bases between. The CDR3 length is 13 residues. CDR3 bases: TGTGCCAGCAGTGAATATCCTAACAATGAGCAGTTCTTC. As protein: CASSEYPNNEQFF. The complete variable domain, with remaining parts taken from reference TRBV25-1 and TRBJ2-1, reads EADIYQTPRYLVIGTGKKITLECSQTMGHDKMYWYQQDPGMELHLIHYSYGVNSTEKGDLSSESTVSRIRTEHFPLTLESARPSHTSQYLCASSEYPNNEQFFGPGTRLTVL.

This chain connects TRBV6-5 to TRBJ2-7, with TRBD2 matching over 8 bases. V lost 2 bases and J lost 6; bases outside the gene matches: 6. This CDR3 spans 14 amino acids. Per germline, CDR1 MNHEY and CDR2 SVGAGI. The CDR3 is CASSYPNREGEQYF. CDR3 DNA sequence: TGTGCCAGCAGTTACCCCAACCGGGAGGGCGAGCAGTACTTC.

This clone was counted a single time. This chain joins TRBV7-9 and TRBJ1-1, with 7 bases fitting TRBD1. Germline loops: CDR1 SEHNR, CDR2 FQNEAQ (reference sequence). This CDR3 is 14 amino acids long. V shed 5 bases, J shed 1 base, and the junction held 4 bases outside the gene matches. CDR3 protein: CASSLRQGNTEAFF. The CDR3 DNA follows: TGTGCCAGCAGCCTGCGACAGGGGAACACTGAAGCTTTCTTT.

The V call is TRBV7-3, the J call TRBJ2-5; TRBD2 matches at 8 bases. The CDR3 covers 15 residues. The V gene's germline CDR1 is SGHTA and CDR2 FQGTGA. V trimming: 5 bases; J trimming: 5 bases; junction bases outside the gene matches: 10. This CDR3 reads CASSLGTSRTETQYF. The CDR3, as DNA: TGTGCCAGCAGCCTGGGGACTAGTCGAACTGAGACCCAGTACTTC.

This chain uses TRBV7-8 with TRBJ2-7; the match to TRBD2 covers 7 bases. The V gene's germline CDR1 is SGHVS and CDR2 FQNEAQ. The CDR3 length is 13 residues. J gave up 4 bases and V 3 bases, and 3 bases lay outside the gene matches. Here the CDR3 reads CASSLAGVYEQYF. The DNA for the CDR3 is TGTGCCAGCAGCTTGGCGGGAGTTTACGAGCAGTACTTC.

The genes are TRBV28 and TRBJ2-4; 8 bases line up with TRBD1. J was trimmed by 3 bases and V by 8 bases; bases with no gene match: 12. Germline lookup yields CDR1 MDHEN and CDR2 SYDVKM. CDR3 length: 16 amino acids. The CDR3 protein is CASGTIQGGGKNIQYF. The CDR3 DNA follows: TGTGCCAGCGGTACTATACAGGGGGGTGGCAAAAACATTCAGTACTTC. Based on the CDR3 plus reference TRBV28 and TRBJ2-4, the full variable domain is DVKVTQSSRYLVKRTGEKVFLECVQDMDHENMFWYRQDPGLGLRLIYFSYDVKMKEKGDIPEGYSVSREKKERFSLILESASTNQTSMYLCASGTIQGGGKNIQYFGAGTRLSVL.

The CDR3 here is CATSDLPGQGRRADTQYF. Written as DNA, the CDR3 is TGTGCCACCAGTGATTTGCCCGGCCAGGGCCGGAGGGCAGATACGCAGTATTTT. The chain couples TRBV24-1 to TRBJ2-3; tentative D call: TRBD2 (6 bases). V was cut by 0 bases and J by 4 bases, with 19 bases left in between. CDR3 size: 18 residues. Germline V gene lookup returns CDR1 KGHDR and CDR2 SFDVKD.

The chain uses TRBV18 and TRBJ1-4, with D unclear. Trimming left V 5 bases short and J 0 bases short, with 7 bases between. Germline CDR1 is KGHSH and CDR2 is LQKENI. CDR3 size: 14 residues. The CDR3 DNA reads as TGTGCCAGCTCAGCAAGAGCAACTAATGAAAAACTGTTTTTT. Protein sequence: CASSARATNEKLFF.

This chain links TRBV27 with TRBJ2-5; TRBD1 matches 7 bases. In germline, CDR1 is MNHEY, CDR2 SMNVEV (reference sequence). This CDR3 contains 14 residues. After removal of 6 bases from V and 2 bases from J, the junction contained 6 bases not matched to a gene. The CDR3 bases are TGTGCCAGCAGGGGACAGTCCCGACAAGAGACCCAGTACTTC. This translates into CASRGQSRQETQYF.

This clone occurred a few times. The gene calls are TRBV4-1 and TRBJ2-5; the match to TRBD2 covers 12 bases. The CDR3 loop spans 15 amino acids. Per the germline V gene, CDR1 is MGHRA and CDR2 is YSYEKL. Trimming at V came to 3 bases and at J to 5 bases, leaving 4 bases not matched to a gene. The CDR3 region is CASSHQTSGSETQYF. For the CDR3, the DNA is TGCGCCAGCAGCCACCAGACTAGCGGGAGCGAGACCCAGTACTTC.

This chain joins TRBV19 and TRBJ1-1; D is uncertain. Germline CDR1 and CDR2: LNHDA and SQIVND (reference sequence). CDR3 size: 11 residues. Trimming stripped 7 bases from V and 2 bases from J, with 5 bases between. CDR3 sequence reads: CASTGNTEAFF. The CDR3 bases are TGTGCCAGTACAGGCAACACTGAAGCTTTCTTT.

CDR3 sequence: CASSFSGRQFF. In DNA, the CDR3 is TGTGCCAGCAGTTTTAGCGGGCGGCAGTTCTTC. The chain combines TRBV28 with TRBJ2-1; the match to TRBD2 covers 7 bases. The CDR3 totals 11 residues. Germline CDR1 is MDHEN and CDR2 is SYDVKM. The V segment lost 3 bases and the J segment 12 bases; nucleotides outside the gene matches: 2.

The chain uses TRBV7-3 and TRBJ2-2; 8 nucleotides line up with TRBD2. Germline V gene lookup returns CDR1 SGHTA and CDR2 FQGTGA. Trimming at V came to 6 bases and at J to 5 bases, leaving 11 bases not matched to a gene. The CDR3 contains 16 residues. CDR3 residues: CASRLSGAGETGELFF. The CDR3 DNA sequence: TGTGCCAGCAGACTGTCTGGAGCGGGAGAAACCGGGGAGCTGTTTTTT.

The V and J genes are TRBV10-3 and TRBJ1-6, with D unclear. Germline lookup yields CDR1 ENHRY and CDR2 SYGVKD. The CDR3 length is 15 residues. V lost 0 bases to trimming and J lost 5 bases, with 8 bases between them. The DNA for the CDR3 is TGTGCCATCAGTGAGTCTAGTACAGATAATTCACCCCTCCACTTT. Protein: CAISESSTDNSPLHF.

V is TRBV7-6 and J is TRBJ1-2; 8 nucleotides align to TRBD1. The CDR3 spans 14 residues. CDR1 and CDR2 (germline): SGHVS, FNYEAQ. Trimming took 0 bases from V and 8 from J; bases not matched to a gene: 5. CDR3 DNA sequence: TGTGCCAGCAGCTTAGCCGACAGGGGCGGAGGCTACACCTTC. Its translation is CASSLADRGGGYTF.

Written as DNA, the CDR3 is TGTGCCAGCAGCCAAGAGGGGCCGTATAGCAATCAGCCCCAGCATTTT. Protein: CASSQEGPYSNQPQHF. V and J are TRBV3-1 (or the pseudogene TRBV3-2) and TRBJ1-5; perhaps TRBD1 as D (5 bases). V gave up 0 bases and J gave up 0 bases, with 9 bases separating them. From germline, CDR1 is LGHDT and CDR2 YNNKEL (reference sequence). The CDR3 is 16 amino acids.

The CDR3 coding sequence is TGTGCCAGCAGTTTAGGACTAGCGGGAGCTCTTAGCACAGATACGCAGTATTTT. Its protein product is CASSLGLAGALSTDTQYF. J is TRBJ2-3 and V is TRBV28, with 13 bases matching TRBD2. Losses at the gene ends were 2 bases for V and 0 bases for J; bases not matched to a gene: 5. Germline-derived CDR1 and CDR2 are MDHEN and SYDVKM. CDR3 length: 18 amino acids. Supplemented by reference TRBV28 and TRBJ2-3, the full variable domain reads DVKVTQSSRYLVKRTGEKVFLECVQDMDHENMFWYRQDPGLGLRLIYFSYDVKMKEKGDIPEGYSVSREKKERFSLILESASTNQTSMYLCASSLGLAGALSTDTQYFGPGTRLTVL.